These 27 T cell receptor beta chains came from one sample sequenced in a study of blood T cells in healthy people across ages. A second PCR, run for roughly 6 to 11 cycles, used a sample-barcoded 5' primer plus a J-beta primer mix. TCRdb passed the 5' RACE reads through MiXCR, listing each CDR3 protein once. The repertoire has 1,800,000 or so distinct CDR3 sequences, 30% to 40% of them found once; the top ten carry 23%. The sequenced sample consisted of blood. All receptors derive from a human donor in good health.

On this clonotype: The junction does not match germline at one end; this may be a read error. The chain combines TRBV5-1 with TRBJ1-2; D is unclear. CDR3 length equals 14 residues. Per germline, CDR1 SGHRS and CDR2 YFSETQ. CDR3 amino acids: CASSPQDVYYGHTF. Here the CDR3 DNA reads TGCGCCAGCAGCCCCCAGGACGTGTACTATGGCCACACCTTC.

CDR3 nucleotides: TGTGCCAGCAGCTTAGCCCCCAGGGGGGGTTCACCCCTCCACTTT. Amino acid sequence: CASSLAPRGGSPLHF. This chain joins TRBV11-2 and TRBJ1-6; 7 bases fit TRBD1. The ends lost 1 base at V and 9 bases at J; junction bases unmatched: 6. Looked up from germline, CDR1 is SGHAT and CDR2 is FQNNGV. This CDR3 is built from 15 residues.

This clonotype was found a few times. The chain couples TRBV20-1 to TRBJ2-1; weak D call: TRBD2 (6 bases). The CDR3 length is 13 residues. Trimming took off 5 bases at V and 10 bases at J, with 18 bases between the two ends. Germline loops: CDR1 DFQATT, CDR2 SNEGSKA (reference sequence). CDR3 coding DNA: TGCAGTGCTCCCCGGGACTGGGCCGGGGAGCAGTTCTTC. Protein sequence: CSAPRDWAGEQFF.

A remark on this clonotype: A much larger clone differs by one base, so this may be a read error. The CDR3 DNA follows: TGTACCAGCAGCTTAGCAAGGGGCCCAGAGACCCAGTACTTC. The encoded protein is CTSSLARGPETQYF. The genes are TRBV7-2 and TRBJ2-5, with D possibly matching TRBD1 (5 bases). The germline gives CDR1 SGHTA, CDR2 FQGNSA. The ends were cut back, 0 bases at V and 4 bases at J, with 9 bases in the middle. The CDR3 has 14 amino acids.

This clonotype was seen many times. The chain carries TRBV7-2 and TRBJ2-3; D possibly corresponds to TRBD2 (5 bases). Germline V lookup: CDR1 SGHTA, CDR2 FQGNSA. Trimming pared 1 base from V and 0 bases from J, leaving 8 bases between. There are 15 residues in the CDR3. The CDR3 DNA reads TGTGCCAGCAGCTTAGACGGGGAAAGCACAGATACGCAGTATTTT. It yields the protein CASSLDGESTDTQYF.

Only a few counts were recorded for this clonotype. The chain uses TRBV9 and TRBJ2-7; tentative D call: TRBD1 (6 bases). Germline V CDR1 and CDR2: SGDLS, YYNGEE. The CDR3 totals 15 residues. Trimming stripped 0 bases from V and 0 bases from J, with 10 bases between. The CDR3 sequence is CASSVGRDTSYEQYF. CDR3 sequence (DNA): TGTGCCAGCAGCGTAGGAAGGGACACCTCCTACGAGCAGTACTTC.

The J gene is TRBJ2-5, the V gene TRBV9, with a possible D match to TRBD2 (6 bases). Germline values: CDR1 SGDLS, CDR2 YYNGEE. V was clipped by 2 bases and J by 11 bases, with 22 bases between them. This CDR3 region has 15 residues. In DNA form, the CDR3 reads TGTGCCAGCAGCGTCACCGGGACTCCAGGAGGGGAGCAGTACTTC. Its protein product is CASSVTGTPGGEQYF.

The V gene is TRBV24-1, the J gene TRBJ2-3; D may be TRBD1 or TRBD2 (5 bases each). The CDR3 is made up of 14 amino acids. Trimming stripped 4 bases from V and 7 bases from J, with 14 bases between. Germline V gene lookup returns CDR1 KGHDR and CDR2 SFDVKD. The CDR3 reads CATSDSGTAHTQYF. CDR3 in DNA: TGTGCCACCAGTGACTCCGGGACGGCTCATACGCAGTATTTT.

The gene calls are TRBV4-2 and TRBJ2-5; D might be TRBD1 or TRBD2, each matching 5 bases. The J call may be mistaken, given a closer DNA end match to TRBJ2-7. The CDR3 is 15 residues long. Germline V gene sequence: CDR1 LGHNA, CDR2 YNFKEQ. The CDR3 nucleotides read TGTGCCAGCAGCCAATTAGGGACGAAGGCCTACGAGCAGTACTTC. Translation gives CASSQLGTKAYEQYF.

The CDR3 DNA reads as TGTGCCAGCAGGTACGGGGGAGGGACCGATTCCTACGAGCAGTACTTC. Translated, it gives CASRYGGGTDSYEQYF. The chain carries TRBV2 and TRBJ2-4, with 7 bases matching TRBD2. The J call could be wrong; TRBJ2-7 is a better fit for the DNA end. Germline V gene sequence: CDR1 SNHLY, CDR2 FYNNEI. This CDR3 comprises 16 residues.

This clonotype has just a few counts. The gene calls are TRBV6-6 and TRBJ2-3; D gene unclear. The CDR3 totals 14 residues. Germline V gene sequence: CDR1 MNHNY, CDR2 SVGAGI (reference sequence). Trimming shortened V by 4 bases and J by 2 bases, and 10 bases separated the two germline ends. The CDR3 loop is CASSSEVSTDTQYF. The DNA for the CDR3 is TGTGCCAGCAGTTCCGAGGTCTCCACAGATACGCAGTATTTT.

The rearrangement joins TRBV5-1 to TRBJ2-5; 8 bases align to TRBD2. The germline CDR1 and CDR2 sequences are SGHRS and YFSETQ. This CDR3 has 16 amino acids. V was clipped by 2 bases and J by 1 base; unmatched bases: 7. CDR3 sequence: CASSLLADTCQETQYF. CDR3 in DNA: TGCGCCAGCAGCTTACTAGCGGATACGTGCCAAGAGACCCAGTACTTC.

The V and J genes are TRBV6-2 or TRBV6-3 and TRBJ2-3; D remains unclear. The CDR3 sequence is 13 residues long. Trimming stripped 4 bases from V and 6 bases from J, with 11 bases between. Germline V gene lookup returns CDR1 MNHEY and CDR2 SVGEGT. The CDR3 region is CASSSQFSDTQYF. The CDR3 DNA sequence: TGTGCCAGCAGTTCACAGTTCTCGGATACGCAGTATTTT.

This clonotype was found a few times. The genes are TRBV6-2 or TRBV6-3 and TRBJ2-1; maybe TRBD2 (5 bases). The germline V gene encodes CDR1 MNHEY and CDR2 SVGEGT. V shed 8 bases and J shed 3 bases, with 14 bases lying between them. There are 14 residues in the CDR3. The CDR3 sequence is CASLRISGYNEQFF. Here the CDR3 DNA reads TGTGCCAGCCTGAGAATAAGCGGCTACAATGAGCAGTTCTTC.

V usage is TRBV7-9 and J usage is TRBJ1-2; D is unresolved. Trimming removed 5 bases from V and 4 bases from J, with 11 bases in between. The CDR3 is 13 residues long. Germline CDR1 and CDR2: SEHNR and FQNEAQ (reference sequence). CDR3 protein: CASSPHEIYGYTF. The CDR3, as DNA: TGTGCCAGCAGCCCTCACGAAATCTATGGCTACACCTTC.

Concerning this clonotype itself: It is likely a read error, because the conserved phenylalanine at the end of the CDR3 is missing. The limits of the CDR3 on the DNA are not certain, so only TCRdb's listed CDR3 is given. The chain recombines TRBV4-3 with TRBJ2-6. The CDR3 has 9 residues if both end residues are counted. Germline-derived CDR1 and CDR2 are LGHNA and YSLEER. This CDR3 reads CASSQDRTS.

This clonotype was picked up a small number of times. The chain combines TRBV10-3 with TRBJ1-2; D is ambiguous. There are 15 residues in the CDR3. The germline gives CDR1 ENHRY, CDR2 SYGVKD. With 5 bases removed from V and 8 bases from J, the gap between germline ends came to 21 bases. CDR3 DNA: TGTGCCATCAGTAAGGTTAAGGACCTTAGTCAAGGCTACACCTTC. It codes for CAISKVKDLSQGYTF.

The rearrangement joins TRBV20-1 to TRBJ2-7; possibly TRBD2 for D (7 bases). V gave up 2 bases and J gave up 4 bases, with 18 bases separating them. Per germline, CDR1 DFQATT and CDR2 SNEGSKA (reference sequence). The CDR3 length is 15 residues. The CDR3 sequence is CSARSLEGGGYEQYF. The CDR3 DNA reads TGCAGTGCTAGATCTCTAGAGGGGGGGGGATACGAGCAGTACTTC.

This clonotype appeared many times. This chain connects TRBV29-1 to TRBJ2-7, with 13 bases matching TRBD2. Germline-derived CDR1 and CDR2 are SQVTM and ANQGSEA. The CDR3 runs to 16 residues. J gave up 2 bases and V 1 base, and 5 bases lay outside the gene matches. Here the CDR3 DNA reads TGCAGCGTTGAAGGGACTAGCGGGGGCGACACCTACGAGCAGTACTTC. Protein product: CSVEGTSGGDTYEQYF.

This clonotype was counted a few times. The rearrangement uses TRBV7-9 and TRBJ2-1, with D possibly being TRBD2 (6 bases). Germline lookup yields CDR1 SEHNR and CDR2 FQNEAQ (reference sequence). The CDR3 length is 14 residues. V lost 5 bases, J lost 10 bases, and 18 bases lay in between. The CDR3 region has the DNA TGTGCCAGCAGCGCCGGGACTGCCCGCGACGAGCAGTTCTTC. It encodes CASSAGTARDEQFF. Full variable domain (missing parts from reference TRBV7-9 and TRBJ2-1): DTGVSQNPRHKITKRGQNVTFRCDPISEHNRLYWYRQTLGQGPEFLTYFQNEAQLEKSRLLSDRFSAERPKGSFSTLEIQRTEQGDSAMYLCASSAGTARDEQFFGPGTRLTVL.

This chain connects TRBV6-2 or TRBV6-3 to TRBJ2-1, with TRBD1 identical over 7 bases. Per germline, CDR1 MNHEY and CDR2 SVGEGT. This CDR3 is 14 amino acids long. V dropped 6 bases and J dropped 4; count of bases not matched to a gene: 6. The CDR3 region is CASSTGQDYNEQFF. The DNA for the CDR3 is TGTGCCAGCAGCACTGGACAGGATTACAATGAGCAGTTCTTC.

This clonotype was counted only a few times. The genes are TRBV6-2 or TRBV6-3 and TRBJ2-5; D gene ambiguous. This CDR3 has 12 residues. Germline values: CDR1 MNHEY, CDR2 SVGEGT. Deletions cut 7 bases from V and 7 bases from J, with 13 bases between. This CDR3 reads CASTLRRGTQYF. The CDR3 DNA sequence: TGTGCCAGCACCCTGAGACGTGGGACCCAGTACTTC.

This chain uses TRBV12-3 or TRBV12-4 with TRBJ2-3; D remains ambiguous. The CDR3 covers 8 residues. CDR3 in DNA: TGTGTCACAGATACGCAGTATTTT. This codes for CVTDTQYF.

This clonotype was counted between two and nine times. The rearrangement joins TRBV27 to TRBJ2-7; 8 nucleotides match TRBD1. The J call may be in error: the DNA end matches TRBJ2-5 better. The germline gives CDR1 MNHEY, CDR2 SMNVEV (reference sequence). The CDR3 is 13 amino acids. The CDR3 loop is CASRDRGRGTQYF. The CDR3 DNA sequence: TGTGCCAGCAGAGACAGGGGTCGGGGGACCCAGTACTTC.

This clonotype turned up a few times. This sequence joins TRBV7-3 and TRBJ1-2, with D possibly TRBD1 on 6 matching bases. CDR1 is SGHTA and CDR2 is FQGTGA in the germline V gene. Trimming removed 5 bases at V and 7 bases at J, with 14 bases between. CDR3 length: 13 amino acids. The CDR3 DNA follows: TGTGCCAGCAGCCCATCCGAGGGGGGTGGCTACACCTTC. Translated: CASSPSEGGGYTF.

This clonotype was recorded only once. V usage is TRBV6-6 and J usage is TRBJ2-3; perhaps TRBD2 as D (7 bases). Trimming took off 6 bases at V and 4 bases at J, with 20 bases between the two ends. From germline, CDR1 is MNHNY and CDR2 SVGAGI (reference sequence). The CDR3 length is 16 residues. Here the CDR3 reads CASRTIGGASSDTQYF. CDR3 coding DNA: TGTGCCAGCAGAACAATAGGGGGGGCCTCCTCAGATACGCAGTATTTT.

This chain links TRBV29-1 with TRBJ2-3; maybe TRBD2 (6 bases). Germline CDR1 is SQVTM and CDR2 is ANQGSEA. V lost 4 bases and J 2 bases, leaving 10 bases between the germline ends. There are 13 residues in the CDR3. CDR3 coding DNA: TGCAGCGTTGGACAGCGGGCCACAGATACGCAGTATTTT. Translation: CSVGQRATDTQYF.